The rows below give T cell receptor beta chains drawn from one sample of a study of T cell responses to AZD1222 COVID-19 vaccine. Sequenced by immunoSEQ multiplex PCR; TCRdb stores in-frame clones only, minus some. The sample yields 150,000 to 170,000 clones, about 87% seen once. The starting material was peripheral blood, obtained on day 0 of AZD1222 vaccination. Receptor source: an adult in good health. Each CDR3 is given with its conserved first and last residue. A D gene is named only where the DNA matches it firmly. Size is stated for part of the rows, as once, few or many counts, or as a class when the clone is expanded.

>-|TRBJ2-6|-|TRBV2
CASSEMGAAGANVLTF
TGTGCCAGCAGTGAAATGGGGGCTGCTGGGGCCAACGTCCTGACTTTC
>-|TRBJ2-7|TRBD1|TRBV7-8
CASSLGRTGGVYGLEQYF
TGTGCCAGCAGTTTAGGGAGGACAGGGGGCGTCTATGGTCTCGAGCAGTACTTC
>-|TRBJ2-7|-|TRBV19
CASSGQGYEQYF
TGTGCCAGTAGTGGGCAGGGCTACGAGCAGTACTTC
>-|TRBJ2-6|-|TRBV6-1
CASSDRYGGGSGANVLTF
TGTGCCAGCAGTGATCGTTACGGAGGGGGATCCGGGGCCAACGTCCTGACTTTC
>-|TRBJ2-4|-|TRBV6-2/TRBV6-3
CASSTFGQGKNIQYF
TGTGCCAGCAGTACTTTCGGGCAGGGCAAAAACATTCAGTACTTC
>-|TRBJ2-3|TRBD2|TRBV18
CASSPHPAGGPADTQYF
TGTGCCAGCTCACCCCACCCGGCGGGGGGGCCCGCGGATACGCAGTATTTT
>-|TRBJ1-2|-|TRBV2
CASGRDSGTNYGYTF
TGTGCCAGCGGGCGGGATAGCGGGACTAACTATGGCTACACCTTC
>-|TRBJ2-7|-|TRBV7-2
CASSLAGADSYEQYF
TGTGCCAGCAGCTTAGCCGGGGCTGACTCCTACGAGCAGTACTTC
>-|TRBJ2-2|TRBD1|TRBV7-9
CASARQGNTGELFF
TGTGCCAGCGCTCGACAGGGGAACACCGGGGAGCTGTTTTTT
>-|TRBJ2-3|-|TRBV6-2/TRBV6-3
CASSYGLATDTQYF
TGTGCCAGCAGTTACGGGCTAGCAACAGATACGCAGTATTTT
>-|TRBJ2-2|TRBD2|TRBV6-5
CATGLAGWGTGELFF
TGTGCCACCGGACTAGCGGGGTGGGGGACCGGGGAGCTGTTTTTT
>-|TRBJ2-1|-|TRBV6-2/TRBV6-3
CASSRYRGDEQFF
TGTGCCAGCAGCCGTTATAGGGGGGATGAGCAGTTCTTC
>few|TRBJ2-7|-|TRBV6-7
CASSLPTETDEQYF
TGTGCCAGCAGTTTACCTACCGAGACCGACGAGCAGTACTTC
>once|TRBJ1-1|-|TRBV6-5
CASSYSPQGDTEAFF
TGTGCCAGCAGTTACTCGCCGCAAGGGGACACTGAAGCTTTCTTT
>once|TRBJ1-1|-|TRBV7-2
CASSLEDGNTEAFF
TGTGCCAGCAGCTTAGAAGACGGTAACACTGAAGCTTTCTTT
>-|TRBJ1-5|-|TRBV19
CASRPGQSSNQPQHF
TGTGCCAGTAGACCGGGACAAAGTAGCAATCAGCCCCAGCATTTT
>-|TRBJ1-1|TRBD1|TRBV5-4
CASSQTGGWTEAFF
TGTGCCAGCAGCCAAACAGGGGGTTGGACTGAAGCTTTCTTT
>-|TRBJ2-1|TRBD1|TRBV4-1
CASSTTITGQGNNEQFF
TGCGCCAGCAGCACAACCATTACGGGACAGGGCAACAATGAGCAGTTCTTC
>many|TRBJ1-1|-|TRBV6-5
CASGRVNTEAFF
TGTGCCAGCGGTAGGGTTAACACTGAAGCTTTCTTT
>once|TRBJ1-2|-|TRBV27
CASSLRQGGSYGYTF
TGTGCCAGCAGTTTGAGGCAGGGAGGTTCATATGGCTACACCTTC
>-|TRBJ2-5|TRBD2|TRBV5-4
CASSLTSGGPQETQYF
TGTGCCAGCAGCTTGACTAGCGGAGGACCCCAAGAGACCCAGTACTTC
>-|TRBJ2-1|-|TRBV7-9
CASSFNRGGEQFF
TGTGCCAGCAGCTTCAACAGGGGAGGTGAGCAGTTCTTC
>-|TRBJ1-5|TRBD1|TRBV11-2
CASSDSGGYNQPQHF
TGTGCCAGCAGCGACTCAGGGGGGTACAATCAGCCCCAGCATTTT
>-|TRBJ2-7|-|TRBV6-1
CASSESWSSYEQYF
TGTGCCAGCAGTGAATCCTGGAGCTCCTACGAGCAGTACTTC
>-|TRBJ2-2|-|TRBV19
CASSRGADTGELFF
TGTGCCAGTAGTCGGGGGGCGGACACCGGGGAGCTGTTTTTT
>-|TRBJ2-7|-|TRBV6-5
CASSLGRPYEQYF
TGTGCCAGCAGTCTCGGACGACCATACGAGCAGTACTTC
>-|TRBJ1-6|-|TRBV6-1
CASSEAVNSVIRESPLHF
TGTGCCAGCAGTGAAGCGGTTAACAGTGTCATAAGGGAATCACCCCTCCACTTT
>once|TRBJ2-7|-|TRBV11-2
CASSQNIAGAPEQYF
TGTGCCAGCAGCCAAAACATTGCGGGGGCCCCCGAGCAGTACTTC
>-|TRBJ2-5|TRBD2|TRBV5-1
CASSSAGGRQETQYF
TGCGCCAGCAGCTCCGCGGGGGGTCGGCAAGAGACCCAGTACTTC
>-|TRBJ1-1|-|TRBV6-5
CASSYSETQNTEAFF
TGTGCCAGCAGTTACTCGGAGACCCAGAACACTGAAGCTTTCTTT
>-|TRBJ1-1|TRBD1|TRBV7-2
CASSFPTGTGGNTEAFF
TGTGCCAGCAGCTTCCCTACCGGGACAGGGGGAAACACTGAAGCTTTCTTT
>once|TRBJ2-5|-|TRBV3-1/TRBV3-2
CASSLEGAQYF
TGTGCCAGCAGCCTCGAGGGGGCCCAGTACTTC
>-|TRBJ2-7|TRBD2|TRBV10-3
CAISESRGGSYEQYF
TGTGCCATCAGTGAGTCACGGGGGGGATCCTACGAGCAGTACTTC
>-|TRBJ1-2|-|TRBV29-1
CSVDRPWGNYGYTF
TGCAGCGTTGATAGGCCTTGGGGGAACTATGGCTACACCTTC
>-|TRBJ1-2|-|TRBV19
CASEGVHYGYTF
TGTGCCAGCGAAGGGGTTCACTATGGCTACACCTTC
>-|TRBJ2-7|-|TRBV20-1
CSAAGVYEQYF
TGCAGTGCTGCAGGTGTGTACGAGCAGTACTTC
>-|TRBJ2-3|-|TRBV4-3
CASSHPGDRADTQYF
TGCGCCAGCAGCCACCCAGGTGATCGGGCAGATACGCAGTATTTT
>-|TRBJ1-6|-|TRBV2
CASSVVRVGSPLHF
TGTGCCAGCAGTGTGGTTAGGGTGGGATCACCCCTCCACTTT
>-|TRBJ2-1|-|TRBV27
CASSFWGAEQFF
TGTGCCAGCAGTTTTTGGGGGGCAGAGCAGTTCTTC
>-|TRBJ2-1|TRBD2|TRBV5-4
CASSSGGGGSYNEQFF
TGTGCCAGCAGCTCAGGAGGCGGGGGATCCTACAATGAGCAGTTCTTC
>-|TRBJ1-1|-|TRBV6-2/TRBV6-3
CASSYIGGPLNTEAFF
TGTGCCAGCAGTTACATTGGGGGTCCTCTGAACACTGAAGCTTTCTTT
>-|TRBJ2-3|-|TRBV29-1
CSVLQDTQYF
TGCAGCGTTCTTCAAGATACGCAGTATTTT
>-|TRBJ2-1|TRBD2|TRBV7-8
CASSPTSGGYNEQFF
TGTGCCAGCAGCCCAACTAGCGGGGGCTACAATGAGCAGTTCTTC
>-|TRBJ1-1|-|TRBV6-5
CASKKGTVNTEAFF
TGTGCCAGCAAGAAAGGGACGGTGAACACTGAAGCTTTCTTT
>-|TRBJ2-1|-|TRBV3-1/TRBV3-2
CASSQGVGIHNEQFF
TGTGCCAGCAGCCAAGGGGTAGGGATCCACAATGAGCAGTTCTTC